This T cell receptor (beta chain) emerged from a study of OX40 agonist ivuxolimab in advanced cancers. The overall study: The patients received agonistic anti-OX40 (CD134) antibody ivuxolimab. Hepatocellular carcinoma, melanoma, renal cell or head and neck cancer affected the dose-escalation patients.

Blood samples were obtained at baseline, cycle 4 day 1, and cycle 7 day 1. This clone was found a few times. Its target is not known. Measured with immunoSEQ multiplex PCR; TCRdb has only the in-frame clones, and not every one. Seen here are around 75,000 clones, nearly 90% observed once, and the top ten hold less than 3%. This CDR3 has 14 amino acids. V was clipped by 0 bases and J by 2 bases, with 8 bases between them. Germline assignment: CDR1 SGHAT and CDR2 FQNNGV. Broader study findings: The study did not work out the antigen specificity of the expanded peripheral T cells.

The receptor was derived from an adult with an advanced solid tumor such as melanoma, head and neck, liver or kidney cancer. The chain recombines TRBV11-2 with TRBJ2-7; possible D gene TRBD1, 5 bases. The sequenced sample was CD4+ or CD8+ T cells sorted from blood, obtained in a trial of the OX40 agonist ivuxolimab. The CDR3 DNA sequence: TGTGCCAGCAGCTTAGAGGGGCAAACCTACGAGCAGTACTTC. This sequence encodes CASSLEGQTYEQYF.